This TCR beta chain was profiled in a study of beta chain features in type 1 diabetes. Turning to the study itself: There were 90 million to 110 million sorted cells examined across all samples.

This CDR3 spans 17 amino acids. The germline CDR1 and CDR2 sequences are SGHVS and FQNEAQ. With 7 bases clipped from V and 2 bases from J, the junction kept 15 bases outside the gene matches. Study-wide results and limits: cDNA-based reads could over-represent cells with high TCR expression. Patients with Type 1 diabetes showed moderately but significantly shorter TCRB CDR3s in all four CD4+ subsets.

CD45RO/CCR7/CD25/CD127/CD95/CD27 staining was used to isolate CD4+ naive, central memory, regulatory and stem cell-like memory cells by sorting. As concerns this clone: Its antigen remains unidentified.

All of the isolated RNA was reverse transcribed, so expressed TCRB transcripts were sequenced. Measured with immunoSEQ multiplex PCR; TCRdb has only the in-frame clones, and not every one. This table holds around 290,000 clones, 7% to 9% found once. The TCR sequence derives from a woman aged 18-30 years in good health. V usage is TRBV7-8 and J usage is TRBJ2-5; 8 nucleotides line up with TRBD2. Specimen: central memory CD4+ T cells from blood. The CDR3 DNA reads TGTGCCAGCAACTTTTTTAGCGGGACGGAATCACAAGAGACCCAGTACTTC. Encoded protein: CASNFFSGTESQETQYF.